A selection of T cell receptor beta chains follows, all from one sample in a study of cytomegalovirus exposure and HLA in healthy donors. Clones were sequenced by immunoSEQ multiplex PCR, and TCRdb holds only the in-frame ones, with some missing. The sample has a few hundred thousand clones; almost 90% are singletons. The source material was PBMCs. These receptor sequences come from a woman in her late teens or twenties in good health and CMV-seronegative. Both conserved end residues are part of each CDR3. D genes are given only for firm matches. Not every row has a clone size; where given, it reads once, few, many or a size class.

cdr3_length	v_call	d_call	j_call	clone_size	cdr3_nt	cdr3_aa
13	TRBV6-6	NA	TRBJ1-5	few	TGTGCCACCGGCGGGGTCAGCAATCAGCCCCAGCATTTT	CATGGVSNQPQHF
12	TRBV28	NA	TRBJ2-5	NA	TGTGCCAGCAGTTCCGGGGTAGAGACCCAGTACTTC	CASSSGVETQYF
14	TRBV5-1	TRBD1	TRBJ1-4	NA	TGCGCCAGCAGCCCGGGACAGGCGAATGAAAAACTGTTTTTT	CASSPGQANEKLFF
14	TRBV29-1	TRBD1	TRBJ2-7	NA	TGCAGCGTTTATACCCCGGGACAGAGTTACGAGCAGTACTTC	CSVYTPGQSYEQYF
13	TRBV11-2	NA	TRBJ2-7	NA	TGTGCCAGCAGCTTAGCAGACAGATACGAGCAGTACTTC	CASSLADRYEQYF
15	TRBV5-4	TRBD2	TRBJ2-3	NA	TGTGCCAGCAGATCTACTAGCGGGAGCACAGATACGCAGTATTTT	CASRSTSGSTDTQYF
12	TRBV7-2	NA	TRBJ2-1	NA	TGTGCCAGCAGCCGCCGGGACAATGAGCAGTTCTTC	CASSRRDNEQFF
14	TRBV4-3	NA	TRBJ2-2	NA	TGCGCCAGCAGCCAGCGGGGCAACACCGGGGAGCTGTTTTTT	CASSQRGNTGELFF
12	TRBV11-3	NA	TRBJ2-3	NA	TGTGCCAGCAGCTTGAGGGCAGATACGCAGTATTTT	CASSLRADTQYF
16	TRBV6-5	TRBD2	TRBJ2-7	NA	TGTGCCAGCAGTTACTCGAGGGCTAGCGGGGACTACGAGCAGTACTTC	CASSYSRASGDYEQYF
16	TRBV28	NA	TRBJ1-2	NA	TGTGCCAGCAGTTTACTGGGGGCCGGAGCTAGCTATGGCTACACCTTC	CASSLLGAGASYGYTF
11	TRBV20-1	NA	TRBJ1-5	NA	TGCAGTGCTGCCATCGGTTCTGTCCAGCATTTT	CSAAIGSVQHF
15	TRBV6-1	TRBD2	TRBJ2-5	NA	TGTGCCAGCCAGGGACTAGCGGGGCCCCAAGAGACCCAGTACTTC	CASQGLAGPQETQYF
12	TRBV14	NA	TRBJ2-5	NA	TGTGCCAGCAGCGGTAGGGGAGAGACCCAGTACTTC	CASSGRGETQYF
15	TRBV21-1	NA	TRBJ2-7	once	TGTGCCAGCAGCAAAGGGCCTAGCGGGGCCTACGAGCAGTACTTC	CASSKGPSGAYEQYF
13	TRBV5-1	NA	TRBJ1-1	few	TGCGCCAGCAGCTTGACAGGGAACACTGAAGCTTTCTTT	CASSLTGNTEAFF
17	TRBV28	NA	TRBJ1-4	NA	TGTGCCAGCAGCCTCCCAGGCCGGCGCTATGGGAGTGAAAAACTGTTTTTT	CASSLPGRRYGSEKLFF
14	TRBV2	NA	TRBJ1-5	few	TGTGCCAGCAGTGTTTGGGAGGGCAATCAGCCCCAGCATTTT	CASSVWEGNQPQHF
12	TRBV7-2	NA	TRBJ1-2	NA	TGTGCCAGCTCGCGGGGAGGGTATGGCTACACCTTC	CASSRGGYGYTF
14	TRBV5-1	NA	TRBJ1-4	NA	TGCGCCAGCAGCTTGCGGGGGAGTGGAGAAAAACTGTTTTTT	CASSLRGSGEKLFF
13	TRBV19	NA	TRBJ2-5	NA	TGTGCCAGTAGTACACAGGGATGGGAGACCCAGTACTTC	CASSTQGWETQYF
15	TRBV27	TRBD1	TRBJ2-5	NA	TGTGCCAGCAGTTTAGGTTACAGGGGGTTGGAGACCCAGTACTTC	CASSLGYRGLETQYF
14	TRBV11-2	NA	TRBJ1-6	NA	TGTGCCAGCAGCTTAGAATACTATAATTCACCCCTCCACTTT	CASSLEYYNSPLHF
17	TRBV7-2	TRBD1	TRBJ2-3	NA	TGTGCCAGCAGCTTATCAATCGGGACAGGGGTGACAGATACGCAGTATTTT	CASSLSIGTGVTDTQYF
16	TRBV9	TRBD2	TRBJ2-3	NA	TGTGCCAGCACCCCAAGTCAGCGGGGATTAGGAGATACGCAGTATTTT	CASTPSQRGLGDTQYF
15	TRBV28	TRBD1	TRBJ2-7	NA	TGTGCCAGCAGTTTATGGGACAGGCGAACCTACGAGCAGTACTTC	CASSLWDRRTYEQYF
14	TRBV6-1	NA	TRBJ1-5	NA	TGTGCCAGCAGTGGAGATACTGCGATCAAGCCCCAGCATTTT	CASSGDTAIKPQHF
14	TRBV18	NA	TRBJ2-4	once	TGTGCCAGCTCACCTGCCGAGGGACATCTAAATGGGTACTTC	CASSPAEGHLNGYF
14	TRBV7-9	TRBD1	TRBJ1-6	few	TGTGCCAGCAGCTCAGACAGGGATAATTCACCCCTCCACTTT	CASSSDRDNSPLHF
17	TRBV7-9	TRBD2	TRBJ2-3	NA	TGTGCCAGCAGCTTATTTAGCGGGGGGGGTAGCACAGATACGCAGTATTTT	CASSLFSGGGSTDTQYF
16	TRBV6-6	NA	TRBJ1-5	NA	TGTGCCAGCAGATCAACAGGGATTGATGGCAATCAGCCCCAGCATTTT	CASRSTGIDGNQPQHF
13	TRBV10-3	TRBD1	TRBJ1-5	NA	TGTGCCATCGGGACAGGGGGCGATCAGCCCCAGCATTTT	CAIGTGGDQPQHF
16	TRBV4-1	TRBD2	TRBJ2-7	few	TGCGCCAGCAGCCTGGGACTAGCGGGGGGCGTCCACGAGCAGTACTTC	CASSLGLAGGVHEQYF
20	TRBV28	TRBD1	TRBJ2-3	NA	TGTGCCAGCAGTTCGCCATCCGAAGGACAGGGGGGAAGTTTGGCAGATACGCAGTATTTT	CASSSPSEGQGGSLADTQYF
15	TRBV11-3	NA	TRBJ2-3	once	TGTGCCAGCAGCAAGGGGGGGGAGGGCACAGATACGCAGTATTTT	CASSKGGEGTDTQYF
14	TRBV27	NA	TRBJ2-7	NA	TGTGCCAGCAGTTTCGGACAGCCCCATGGCGAGCAGTACTTC	CASSFGQPHGEQYF
13	TRBV5-6	NA	TRBJ2-7	NA	TGTGCCAGCAGCTTGGCGGGGTCGACCGAGCAGTACTTC	CASSLAGSTEQYF
14	TRBV9	NA	TRBJ2-5	NA	TGTGCCAGCAGCGAGGACGGAGGAGGGGAGACCCAGTACTTC	CASSEDGGGETQYF
16	TRBV7-9	TRBD1	TRBJ1-4	few	TGTGCCAGCAGCCCCCGACAGGGGTGGGCTAATGAAAAACTGTTTTTT	CASSPRQGWANEKLFF
15	TRBV5-1	NA	TRBJ1-2	NA	TGCGCCAGCAGACTACAGGGAGCGGAGGCGGGTGGCTACACCTTC	CASRLQGAEAGGYTF
15	TRBV10-1	NA	TRBJ1-1	once	TGCGCCAGCAGTGAGTCGACGGACTGGGATACTGAAGCTTTCTTT	CASSESTDWDTEAFF
15	TRBV11-3	NA	TRBJ1-2	NA	TGTGCCAGCAGCTTAGTTAGTTCCCAGGGCTATGGCTACACCTTC	CASSLVSSQGYGYTF
14	TRBV5-6	NA	TRBJ2-3	NA	TGTGCCAGCAGCTTGGTACAGGGTCCAGATACGCAGTATTTT	CASSLVQGPDTQYF
15	TRBV19	TRBD1	TRBJ1-5	NA	TGTGCCAGTAGTTTCCAGGACAGGCCTCAATGGCCCCAGCATTTT	CASSFQDRPQWPQHF
13	TRBV7-6	NA	TRBJ2-5	NA	TGTGCCAGCAGCTTAGCGCTACAAGAGACCCAGTACTTC	CASSLALQETQYF
14	TRBV5-1	NA	TRBJ2-4	NA	TGCGCCAGCAGCGGCAGTATAGCCAAAAACATTCAGTACTTC	CASSGSIAKNIQYF
13	TRBV6-5	NA	TRBJ2-1	NA	TGTGCCAGCAGTTACTCGCTAGCAGCTGAGCAGTTCTTC	CASSYSLAAEQFF
14	TRBV29-1	NA	TRBJ2-2	NA	TGCAGCGTCGTCCGGGACTTGGACACCGGGGAGCTGTTTTTT	CSVVRDLDTGELFF
16	TRBV28	NA	TRBJ2-4	NA	TGTGCCAGCAGTTCTACAGTAATTCTAGCCAAAAACATTCAGTACTTC	CASSSTVILAKNIQYF
14	TRBV5-1	NA	TRBJ2-5	NA	TGCGCCAGCAGCTTGGCCGGGGGAGAAGAGACCCAGTACTTC	CASSLAGGEETQYF
11	TRBV6-6	NA	TRBJ2-5	NA	TGTGCCAGCGGAGGTTCGGAGACCCAGTACTTC	CASGGSETQYF
19	TRBV11-2	TRBD1	TRBJ1-6	NA	TGTGCCAGCAGCCCCGCGGAGCAAACCAGGGGGCGCAATAATTCACCCCTCCACTTT	CASSPAEQTRGRNNSPLHF
13	TRBV5-1	NA	TRBJ2-7	NA	TGCGCCAGCAGCTTGGGAGCCGGGTGCGAGCAGTACTTC	CASSLGAGCEQYF
16	TRBV7-8	NA	TRBJ1-5	NA	TGTGCCAGCAGCTTAAAGAGAGGTCCTAGCAATCAGCCCCAGCATTTT	CASSLKRGPSNQPQHF
13	TRBV7-2	NA	TRBJ1-1	NA	TGTGCCAGCAGCACGGGACAAGGCCGTGAAGCTTTCTTT	CASSTGQGREAFF
12	TRBV5-4	NA	TRBJ1-6	NA	TGTGCCAGCAGCTTCCAGAATTCACCCCTCCACTTT	CASSFQNSPLHF
14	TRBV6-1	NA	TRBJ1-5	NA	TGTGCCAGCAGTGGTATATTTGTCAATCAGCCCCAGCATTTT	CASSGIFVNQPQHF